The 10 T cell receptor beta chains below were found in one sample sequenced in a study of T cell responses to AZD1222 COVID-19 vaccine. Measured with immunoSEQ multiplex PCR; TCRdb has only the in-frame clones, and not every one. The sample contains about 180,000 clones, about 90% of which appear only once. Sequencing used peripheral blood, obtained on day 0 of AZD1222 vaccination. The receptors here all came from an adult in good health.

The chain has TRBV7-6 and TRBJ2-1; the match to TRBD2 covers 10 bases. CDR1 and CDR2 from the germline V gene are SGHVS and FNYEAQ. V shed 2 bases, J shed 8 bases, and the junction held 6 bases outside the gene matches. The CDR3 loop spans 15 amino acids. The CDR3 DNA sequence: TGTGCCAGCAGCTTAATTAGCGGGGGGTTTTATGAGCAGTTCTTC. It specifies CASSLISGGFYEQFF.

The chain carries TRBV9 and TRBJ1-2; D is perhaps TRBD1 (5 bases). Germline CDR1 is SGDLS and CDR2 is YYNGEE. The CDR3 is made up of 12 amino acids. V lost 3 bases to trimming and J lost 4 bases, with 7 bases between them. As DNA, the CDR3 is TGTGCCAGCAGCGGACAGTCCTATGGCTACACCTTC. Its translation is CASSGQSYGYTF.

V gene TRBV27 combines with J gene TRBJ1-1; D ambiguous. V dropped 5 bases and J dropped 3 bases, with 10 bases sitting between them. Germline CDR1 MNHEY, CDR2 SMNVEV (reference sequence). This CDR3 has 13 amino acids. CDR3 amino acids: CASSLDWDTEAFF. The CDR3 DNA reads TGTGCCAGCAGTCTAGACTGGGACACTGAAGCTTTCTTT.

The V call is TRBV3-1 (or the pseudogene TRBV3-2), the J call TRBJ2-7; D possibly matches TRBD1 or TRBD2 (5 bases each). CDR3 length: 14 residues. Trimming shortened V by 4 bases and J by 2 bases, and 12 bases separated the two germline ends. Germline V gene data show CDR1 as LGHDT and CDR2 as YNNKEL (reference sequence). The CDR3 region has the DNA TGTGCCAGCAGCCGGGGACGGGGACCCTACGAGCAGTACTTC. Its translation is CASSRGRGPYEQYF.

The chain has TRBV24-1 and TRBJ2-1; a possible D gene is TRBD2 (5 bases). CDR1 is KGHDR and CDR2 is SFDVKD in the germline V gene. V was trimmed by 1 base and J by 5 bases, leaving 11 bases between them. The CDR3 sequence is 15 residues long. The DNA of the CDR3 is TGTGCCACCAGTGATTTAGTGGGAGTTAACAATGAGCAGTTCTTC. It encodes CATSDLVGVNNEQFF.

This chain joins TRBV21-1 and TRBJ2-7; TRBD1 reflects the table's D call only, with no check against the DNA. TRBV21-1 counts as a pseudogene. The CDR3 contains 17 residues. The CDR3 region has the DNA TGTGCCAGCAGCAGGGGGAGACAGGGGGCGTCAACCTACGAGCAGTACTTC. It yields the protein CASSRGRQGASTYEQYF.

The chain employs TRBV27 and TRBJ2-2; 9 bases map to TRBD1. The CDR3 consists of 17 residues. V trimming: 2 bases; J trimming: 4 bases; junction bases outside the gene matches: 8. Germline V gives CDR1 MNHEY, CDR2 SMNVEV (reference sequence). CDR3 DNA sequence: TGTGCCAGCAGTTTAGGCCCCGGACAGGGGTTCACCGGGGAGCTGTTTTTT. Translation gives CASSLGPGQGFTGELFF.

The chain recombines TRBV5-1 with TRBJ1-2; perhaps TRBD1 as D (5 bases). V was cut by 0 bases and J by 10 bases, with 13 bases left in between. The CDR3 runs to 13 residues. The germline gives CDR1 SGHRS, CDR2 YFSETQ. Here the CDR3 DNA reads TGCGCCAGCAGCTTGGGGGGCCCAGGCTCCTACACCTTC. Translated: CASSLGGPGSYTF. Filled out from reference TRBV5-1 and TRBJ1-2, the complete variable domain reads KAGVTQTPRYLIKTRGQQVTLSCSPISGHRSVSWYQQTPGQGLQFLFEYFSETQRNKGNFPGRFSGRQFSNSRSEMNVSTLELGDSALYLCASSLGGPGSYTFGSGTRLTVV.

The rearrangement links TRBV18 to TRBJ1-1; the D is unclear. Germline CDR1 KGHSH, CDR2 LQKENI. The CDR3 spans 16 residues. Trimming cost V 5 bases and J 0 bases, with 16 bases left between them. The CDR3 DNA reads as TGTGCCAGCTCAGAGCTCGACGGACTAATGAACACTGAAGCTTTCTTT. Translating gives CASSELDGLMNTEAFF.

V gene TRBV3-1 (or the pseudogene TRBV3-2) combines with J gene TRBJ1-2, with 7 bases that match TRBD1. This CDR3 has 16 residues. The ends lost 5 bases at V and 5 bases at J; junction bases unmatched: 14. Looked up from germline, CDR1 is LGHDT and CDR2 is YNNKEL (reference sequence). The CDR3 DNA is TGTGCCAGCAGCAGAAAAACCGGGACAGCTAGTTATGGCTACACCTTC. It specifies CASSRKTGTASYGYTF.